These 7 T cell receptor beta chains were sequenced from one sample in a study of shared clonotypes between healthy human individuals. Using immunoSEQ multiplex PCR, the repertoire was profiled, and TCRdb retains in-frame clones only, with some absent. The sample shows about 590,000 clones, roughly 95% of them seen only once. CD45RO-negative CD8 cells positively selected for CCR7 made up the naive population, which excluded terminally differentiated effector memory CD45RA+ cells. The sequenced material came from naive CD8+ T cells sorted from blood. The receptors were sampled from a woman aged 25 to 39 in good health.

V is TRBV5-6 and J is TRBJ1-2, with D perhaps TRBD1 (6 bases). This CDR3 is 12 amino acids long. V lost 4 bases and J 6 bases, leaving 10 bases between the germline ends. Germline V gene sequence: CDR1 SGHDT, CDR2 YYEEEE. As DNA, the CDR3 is TGTGCCAGCAGCCCGGAGGGGGATGGCTACACCTTC. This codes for CASSPEGDGYTF.

The CDR3 nucleotides read TGCGCCAGCAGCCAGGGCTTCAACACTGAAGCTTTCTTT. Amino acids: CASSQGFNTEAFF. This chain connects TRBV4-1 to TRBJ1-1; no reliable D call. The CDR3 runs to 13 residues. V was shortened by 3 bases and J by 2 bases, with 7 bases between the two germline ends. Per germline, CDR1 MGHRA and CDR2 YSYEKL.

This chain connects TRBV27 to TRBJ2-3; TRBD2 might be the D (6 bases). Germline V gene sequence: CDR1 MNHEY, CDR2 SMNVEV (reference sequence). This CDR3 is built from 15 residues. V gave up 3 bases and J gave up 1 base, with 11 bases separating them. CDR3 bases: TGTGCCAGCAGTTTGGAGGGTGTGGGCACAGATACGCAGTATTTT. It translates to CASSLEGVGTDTQYF.

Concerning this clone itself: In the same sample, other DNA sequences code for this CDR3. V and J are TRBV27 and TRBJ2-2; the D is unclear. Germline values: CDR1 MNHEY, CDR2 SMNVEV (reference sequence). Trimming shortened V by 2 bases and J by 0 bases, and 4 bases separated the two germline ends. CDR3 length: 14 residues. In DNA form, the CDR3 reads TGTGCCAGCAGTTTAGGGTCGAACACCGGGGAGCTGTTTTTT. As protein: CASSLGSNTGELFF.

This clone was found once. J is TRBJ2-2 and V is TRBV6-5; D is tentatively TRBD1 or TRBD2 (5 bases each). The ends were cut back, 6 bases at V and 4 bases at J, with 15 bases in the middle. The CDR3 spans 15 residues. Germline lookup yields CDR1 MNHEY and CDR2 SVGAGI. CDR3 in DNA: TGTGCCAGCAGCTCCGCAGGGAGAGGCACCGGGGAGCTGTTTTTT. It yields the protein CASSSAGRGTGELFF.

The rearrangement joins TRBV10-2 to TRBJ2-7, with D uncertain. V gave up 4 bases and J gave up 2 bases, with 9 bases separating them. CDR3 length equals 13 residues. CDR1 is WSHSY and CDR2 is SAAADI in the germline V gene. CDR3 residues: CASSGRTTYEQYF. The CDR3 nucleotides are TGCGCCAGCAGTGGCAGGACGACCTACGAGCAGTACTTC.

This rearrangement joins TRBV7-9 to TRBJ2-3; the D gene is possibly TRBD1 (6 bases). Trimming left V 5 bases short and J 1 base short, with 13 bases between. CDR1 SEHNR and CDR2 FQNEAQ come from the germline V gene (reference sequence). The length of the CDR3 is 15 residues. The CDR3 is CASSQGTLGTDTQYF. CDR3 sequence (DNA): TGTGCCAGCAGCCAGGGGACCCTAGGCACAGATACGCAGTATTTT.